This T cell receptor (beta chain) was captured in a study of blood T cells in healthy people across ages. A remark on this clonotype: Its antigen is not identified.

The study recruited healthy Caucasian donors from Russia who were aged about 6 to 90. Whole-study findings and limits: The lack of PBMC sorting stopped any conclusive naive versus antigen-experienced comparison. It was not known whether donors were CMV positive (a possible confounder of expanded clonotype changes).

Next came a second PCR, run for about 7 to 12 cycles, which used a sample-barcoded 5' primer along with a J-beta primer mix. Each cDNA molecule received a tag from a template-switch adaptor that had 12 random nucleotides. One entry per CDR3 protein, called by TCRdb with MiXCR from the 5' RACE reads. The table includes about 780,000 distinct CDR3 sequences, around half detected once. The TCR originated in a man older than 75 in good health. Sequenced material: blood.

CDR3 amino acids: CASSQEIRAGNTIYF. The CDR3 bases are TGCGCCAGCAGCCAAGAAATCAGGGCCGGAAACACCATATATTTT. This rearrangement joins TRBV4-3 to TRBJ1-3; a possible D gene is TRBD1 (5 bases). Germline CDR1 and CDR2: LGHNA and YSLEER. V lost 0 bases and J lost 4, with 10 bases in between. The CDR3 has 15 amino acids.